This T cell receptor (beta chain) was recorded in a study of radiation and T cells in renal cell carcinoma (dated by TCRdb to about 2020). Study-level background: Samples were obtained from a clinical trial, in which 15 Gy stereotactic body radiation therapy was delivered to primary renal cell carcinomas and nephrectomy was performed 4 weeks later. TCR beta sequencing covered approximately 50 samples in total, comprising approximately 25 tumors and 27 peripheral blood samples. Across all 50 or so samples, 4,016,671 unique CDR3 nucleotide sequences encoding about 2.4 million unique CDR3 amino acid sequences were identified. Paper-wide results and their limitations: In blood, the top tumor clonotypes increased between baseline and 2 weeks post-radiation and then shrank by 4 weeks, which suggests that tumor-resident clones expanded only transiently. No pretreatment tumor biopsies were available, so the baseline intratumoral presence of clonotypes could not be determined. Because the trial had a single-armed design, the trial could not examine how radiation dose or scheduling affected the TCR repertoire. Tracking of blood repertoire dynamics stopped at approximately four weeks after treatment, with no follow-up past that point.

What the time point label conveys for this sample: blood 2 weeks post-SBRT. Sample treatment or condition, as interpreted from the label and publication: 15 Gy SBRT to primary tumor, nephrectomy 4 weeks later. To track tumor-enriched clonotypes, serial peripheral blood was sampled from radiation-treated patients at baseline and at 2 weeks and 4 weeks after SBRT. All patients had renal cell carcinoma with clear cell pathology. Genomic DNA for TCR sequencing was prepared using the QIAamp DNA Blood Mini Kit (Qiagen). The analyses included just those samples that passed every quality control check. In the case of this clone: It lacks a known antigen. Base qualities are not at hand, and no much larger clone is one base apart.

Trimmed from V: 5 bases; trimmed from J: 4 bases; junction bases lacking a gene match: 8. Reading from cysteine to phenylalanine, the CDR3 counts 15 amino acids. This entry keeps only the CDR3 DNA: 45 bases, framed from base 1. CDR1 and CDR2 are read off the germline V gene as SGHTA and FQGNSA. The immunoSEQ kit was used, according to the manufacturer's recommendations, to generate TCR beta libraries from genomic DNA. Library preparation used a first multiplex PCR with proprietary primers, then a second PCR adding unique barcodes, with bead cleanups after each round. A kit-provided positive control reaction and a negative control reaction were included in every sample batch. The final libraries were assessed on an Agilent 4200 TapeStation D1000 ScreenTape, pooled by volume, and quantified by qPCR. Sequencing was performed on an Illumina NextSeq500 using a MidOutput 150-cycle cartridge, with 156 Read1 cycles, 15 Index1 cycles, and the kit custom primers. The pooled library was loaded at roughly 1 pM, with an approximately 21% PhiX control spiked in. In the original analysis: Vendor-processed data were analyzed in R, and a clonotype was defined as all T cells sharing the same CDR3 nucleotide sequence. For clone abundance analyses, frequencies were normalized to the 10,000 most abundant clones in each sample. Public T cell clones, averaging fewer than five per sample, were removed before analysis. Tumor-enriched clonotypes and baseline blood-enriched clonotypes were defined as those with an abundance difference of at least 32-fold between compartments. Clonotypes expanded or contracted between blood time points were identified with a beta-binomial differential abundance model. Tumor-blood repertoire similarity was measured with the Baroni-Urbani and Buser coefficient, and group comparisons used two-tailed Wilcoxon tests in R. TCRdb stores this immuneACCESS table with in-frame sequences only. Part of the clones is absent; in the studies checked, under half of the shortfall reflects unresolved V genes, and no reason is known for the rest. The V and J calls and clone size come from that table; D and trimming were worked out from the DNA. The sample table lists roughly 140,000 clones, roughly 90% of them with a count of one. The ten biggest clones cover 10% to 15% of the sample.

This material consisted of blood, taken from a patient whose treatment included radiotherapy and nephrectomy. This sequence uses TRBV7-2 and TRBJ2-7; TRBD2 lines up with 10 middle nucleotides. This sequence was found in a woman between 45 and 65 years old with renal cell carcinoma. The DNA is TGTGCCAGCAGCGCCACTCTTAGCGGGGGGTACGAGCAGTACTTC. This yields the protein CASSATLSGGYEQYF.